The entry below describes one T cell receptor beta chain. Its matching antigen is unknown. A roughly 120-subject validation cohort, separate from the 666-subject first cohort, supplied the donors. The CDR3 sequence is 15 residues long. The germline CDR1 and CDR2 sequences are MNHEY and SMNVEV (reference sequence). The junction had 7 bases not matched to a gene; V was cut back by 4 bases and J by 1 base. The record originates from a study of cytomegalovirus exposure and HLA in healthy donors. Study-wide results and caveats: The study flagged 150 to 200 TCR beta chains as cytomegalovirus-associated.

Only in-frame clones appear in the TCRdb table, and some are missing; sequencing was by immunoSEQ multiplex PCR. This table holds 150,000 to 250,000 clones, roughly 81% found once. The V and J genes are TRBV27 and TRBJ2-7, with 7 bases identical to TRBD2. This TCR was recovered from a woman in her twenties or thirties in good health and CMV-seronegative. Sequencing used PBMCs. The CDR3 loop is CASSSTGGPSYEQYF. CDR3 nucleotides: TGTGCCAGCAGTTCGACGGGGGGACCATCCTACGAGCAGTACTTC.